This TCR beta chain was obtained from a study of T cell responses to AZD1222 COVID-19 vaccine. Whole-study results and caveats: Donors were largely white British and mainly female; clonal diversity was possibly underestimated. Samples come after the peak T cell response, not at day 14. Nearly half of unique spike-specific TCRs reportedly avoided B.1.351 and B.1.1.7 mutated regions.

The V end lost 4 bases, the J end lost 5 bases, and 6 bases lay between the germline ends. Germline lookup yields CDR1 MNHNS and CDR2 SASEGT. CDR3 length equals 13 residues. Data came from immunoSEQ multiplex PCR; TCRdb stores just in-frame clones and leaves some out. The repertoire holds over 110,000 clones, with roughly 90% as singletons. A note on this clone: Its cognate antigen is unknown.

Recipients boosted at about 4 weeks or about 12 weeks are pooled. The genes are TRBV6-1 and TRBJ1-6; D call uncertain. The clonotype was recovered from an adult who received the AZD1222 COVID-19 vaccine. Sequences were derived from peripheral blood, sampled 28 days after the second AZD1222 dose. The CDR3 here is CASSGQNNSPLHF. DNA for the CDR3: TGTGCCAGCAGTGGGCAGAATAATTCACCCCTCCACTTT.